This TCR beta chain was captured in a study of blood T cell repertoires in COVID-19. About the study: Spain, Italy and the United States supplied samples that represented acute and convalescent COVID-19. PBMCs, B-cell-depleted T cells, or T cells were the source of the cDNA or gDNA that made up the material.

In the source study's methods: Estimation of nucleated cell counts relied on the amplification of reference gene primers. Sequencing used immunoSEQ multiplex PCR; TCRdb keeps in-frame clones, though not all of them. The D gene and trimming were derived from the DNA, and the V and J assignments and clone size from that table. The sample shows 350,000 to 400,000 clones, approximately 90% of them seen only once. Up to 2 weeks before entering the study, exposed participants had met a COVID-19 case. There are 14 residues in the CDR3. CDR1 and CDR2 from the germline V gene are SGHKS and YYEKEE (reference sequence). V was shortened by 4 bases and J by 4 bases, with 14 bases between the two germline ends.

Specimen: PBMCs or T cells enriched from blood (not recorded which). The clonotype comes from a woman in her forties who had been exposed to COVID-19. The chain combines TRBV5-5 with TRBJ1-1; maybe TRBD1 (5 bases). CDR3 protein: CASSPLGQGTEAFF. The CDR3 DNA reads as TGTGCCAGCAGCCCACTGGGGCAAGGCACTGAAGCTTTCTTT. The full variable domain, rest sourced from reference TRBV5-5 and TRBJ1-1, is DAGVTQSPTHLIKTRGQQVTLRCSPISGHKSVSWYQQVLGQGPQFIFQYYEKEERGRGNFPDRFSARQFPNYSSELNVNALLLGDSALYLCASSPLGQGTEAFFGQGTRLTVV.